A single sample gave rise to the 3 T cell receptor beta chains below, sequenced in a study of T cells in Graves' hyperthyroidism and ophthalmopathy. Regions amplified from RNA transcripts were the TCR beta CDR3 regions. The HTBI primer set drove a first-round RT-PCR of the TCR CDR3. Using its own MiXCR run on the multiplex PCR reads, TCRdb lists one record per CDR3 protein. The sample carries fewer than 250,000 distinct CDR3 sequences, 15% to 20% recorded once. The sample taken for sequencing was blood. These receptors all stem from a man aged 50-60 years with Graves' hyperthyroidism.

This clonotype was observed at least ten times. V usage is TRBV29-1 and J usage is TRBJ2-7; 10 positions match TRBD1. Per the germline V gene, CDR1 is SQVTM and CDR2 is ANQGSEA. The length of the CDR3 is 13 residues. Trimming cost V 5 bases and J 1 base; bases outside gene matches: 2. DNA for the CDR3: TGCAGCGTTAGACAGGGGGCTTCCTACGAGCAGTACTTC. It encodes CSVRQGASYEQYF.

This clonotype has more than one count but fewer than ten. This chain connects TRBV19 to TRBJ1-4; the D gene is possibly TRBD1 (5 bases). Deletions cut 7 bases from V and 6 bases from J, with 12 bases between. The CDR3 contains 13 residues. Germline CDR1 reads LNHDA; CDR2 reads SQIVND (reference sequence). CDR3 residues: CASTRQGYEKLFF. CDR3 nucleotides: TGTGCCAGTACTCGTCAGGGTTATGAAAAACTGTTTTTT. The full variable domain, completed using reference TRBV19 and TRBJ1-4, is DGGITQSPKYLFRKEGQNVTLSCEQNLNHDAMYWYRQDPGQGLRLIYYSQIVNDFQKGDIAEGYSVSREKKESFPLTVTSAQKNPTAFYLCASTRQGYEKLFFGSGTQLSVL.

In its sample, this clonotype was seen many times. This sequence joins TRBV29-1 and TRBJ2-7; 7 nucleotides match TRBD1. Germline V lookup: CDR1 SQVTM, CDR2 ANQGSEA. The CDR3 is made up of 15 amino acids. J lost 0 bases, V lost 7 bases, and 12 bases had no gene match. DNA for the CDR3: TGCAGCGCAATAAAGACAGGGACGAGCTCCTACGAGCAGTACTTC. Its translation is CSAIKTGTSSYEQYF.